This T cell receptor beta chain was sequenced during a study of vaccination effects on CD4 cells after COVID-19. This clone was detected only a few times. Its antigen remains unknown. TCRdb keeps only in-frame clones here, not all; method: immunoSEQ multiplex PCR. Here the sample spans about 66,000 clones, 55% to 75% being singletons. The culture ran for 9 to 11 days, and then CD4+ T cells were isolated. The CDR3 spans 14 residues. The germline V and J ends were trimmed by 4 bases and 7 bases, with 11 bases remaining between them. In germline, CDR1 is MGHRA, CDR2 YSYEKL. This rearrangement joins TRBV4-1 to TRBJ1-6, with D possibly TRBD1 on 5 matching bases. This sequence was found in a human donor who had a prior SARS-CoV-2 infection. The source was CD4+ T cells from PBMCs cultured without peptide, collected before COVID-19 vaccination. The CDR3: CASSRGTSNSPLHF. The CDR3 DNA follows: TGCGCCAGCAGCCGTGGGACGTCCAATTCACCCCTCCACTTT.